The T cell receptor (beta chain) under discussion was sequenced for a study of molecular identifiers for immune sequencing clone quantification. Study as a whole: Across replicate runs, RNA obtained from around 20,000 or 100,000 naive CD8 cells was divided into five, with four undergoing sequencing.

Study-level findings and limits: A shared barcode on identical TCR molecules could lead to underestimated sizes for highly expanded clones.

This clonotype was picked up many times. Its target is not known. TCRdb itself ran the PCR reads through MiXCR, one entry per CDR3 protein. The table lists nearly 650,000 distinct CDR3 sequences, roughly 27% of them singletons, with 0.78% in the top ten. The germline CDR1 and CDR2 sequences are MDHEN and SYDVKM. The J segment lost 2 bases and the V segment lost 5 bases, leaving 5 bases of the junction unmatched. CDR3 size: 15 residues. Source material: naive CD8+ T cells from blood, with Jurkat cell RNA spiked in. Specified subset: FACS-sorted CD8+CD4-CCR7+CD45RA+ naive T cells. The chain links TRBV28 to TRBJ2-3, with 9 bases lining up with TRBD1. The clonotype comes from a human donor in good health. Some libraries in this study had Jurkat cell RNA spiked in. In DNA, the CDR3 is TGTGCCAGCAGTCTGGGACAGGGCCCCACAGATACGCAGTATTTT. Translated, it gives CASSLGQGPTDTQYF. Full variable domain (remainder filled in from reference TRBV28 and TRBJ2-3): DVKVTQSSRYLVKRTGEKVFLECVQDMDHENMFWYRQDPGLGLRLIYFSYDVKMKEKGDIPEGYSVSREKKERFSLILESASTNQTSMYLCASSLGQGPTDTQYFGPGTRLTVL.